This T cell receptor beta chain was recovered during a study of PD-1 blockade in classical Hodgkin lymphoma. Profiling relied on immunoSEQ multiplex PCR, and the TCRdb table lists in-frame clones only, not all of them. In the table there are fewer than 40,000 clones, 75% to 90% of which are singletons. Time point here: newly diagnosed, previously untreated cHL patient sample. Magnetic negative selection was used to purify CD4+ T cells from thawed PBMCs. Newly diagnosed, untreated classical Hodgkin lymphoma PBMCs provided comparison. Findings of the study overall: Relapsed/refractory patients reportedly had lower baseline diversity than newly diagnosed patients. Although disease activity or prior therapy may be involved, causes of the repertoire differences remain undefined.

V was cut by 6 bases and J by 2 bases, with 14 bases left in between. CDR3 length: 15 residues. Germline V lookup: CDR1 SNHLY, CDR2 FYNNEI. Turning to this clone: The antigen remains undetermined.

The chain carries TRBV2 and TRBJ1-3; D perhaps matches TRBD1 (5 bases). The TCR comes from a human donor with classical Hodgkin lymphoma. The specimen sequenced was CD4+ T cells from blood. This CDR3 is CASSPVGGAGNTIYF. The CDR3 coding sequence is TGTGCCAGCAGCCCCGTTGGGGGAGCTGGAAACACCATATATTTT.